This T cell receptor beta chain is drawn from a study of blood T cell repertoires in COVID-19. The CDR3 spans 14 residues. V lost 0 bases and J lost 2, with 7 bases in between. The germline gives CDR1 SGDLS, CDR2 YYNGEE. The table came from immunoSEQ multiplex PCR; TCRdb's copy has only in-frame clones and leaves some out. Of more than 150,000 clones listed, more than 75% are singletons. This chain links TRBV9 with TRBJ2-3; D is ambiguous. The clonotype comes from a man aged 55 to 69 who had been exposed to COVID-19. Sequencing used PBMCs or T cells enriched from blood (not recorded which). In DNA form, the CDR3 reads TGTGCCAGCAGCGTAGGACTCAACACAGATACGCAGTATTTT. Translated: CASSVGLNTDTQYF.